Listed below are T cell receptor beta chains from one sample, sequenced in a study of cytomegalovirus exposure and HLA in healthy donors. TCRdb's table, derived via immunoSEQ multiplex PCR, lists solely in-frame clones and lacks some. The sample includes about 160,000 clones, 70% to 80% of them seen just once. Specimen: PBMCs. Receptors originate from a man between 40 and 49 years old in good health and CMV-seronegative. The CDR3 runs from the conserved cysteine through the conserved F or W. Fields, in order: D gene, V gene, clone size, J gene, CDR3 protein, CDR3 DNA. D genes are given only for firm matches. Clone size, where shown, is once, few, many, or a class for clones that have expanded.

TRBD2	TRBV11-2	.	TRBJ2-1	CASSQHIAGVTRWNEQFF	TGTGCCAGCAGCCAGCACATAGCGGGAGTGACGAGATGGAATGAGCAGTTCTTC
.	TRBV6-1	.	TRBJ2-1	CASSDSGTIYNEQFF	TGTGCCAGCAGTGACTCCGGGACAATTTACAATGAGCAGTTCTTC
.	TRBV5-8	.	TRBJ2-3	CARDTQYF	TGTGCCCGAGATACGCAGTATTTT
.	TRBV28	many	TRBJ2-3	CASSLSSSGTDTQYF	TGTGCCAGCAGTTTATCAAGTTCGGGCACAGATACGCAGTATTTT
.	TRBV27	.	TRBJ2-7	CAIYGGRLSYEQYF	TGTGCCATCTATGGGGGCAGGTTATCCTACGAGCAGTACTTC
.	TRBV30	.	TRBJ1-1	CAWSITSRTEAFF	TGTGCCTGGAGTATCACATCCCGTACTGAAGCTTTCTTT
TRBD1	TRBV14	few	TRBJ1-1	CASKSQGADTEAFF	TGTGCCAGTAAATCACAGGGGGCGGACACTGAAGCTTTCTTT
.	TRBV11-2	.	TRBJ2-1	CASSLSSSYNEQFF	TGTGCCAGCAGCTTAAGTAGCTCCTACAATGAGCAGTTCTTC
TRBD1	TRBV28	.	TRBJ1-5	CAGQGLGSNQPQHF	TGTGCCGGACAGGGTTTGGGCAGCAATCAGCCCCAGCATTTT
TRBD2	TRBV5-1	.	TRBJ2-2	CASSSRGGYTGELFF	TGCGCCAGCAGCAGCCGGGGGGGGTACACCGGGGAGCTGTTTTTT
.	TRBV19	once	TRBJ1-1	CASSMQGTNTEAFF	TGTGCCAGTAGTATGCAGGGCACGAACACTGAAGCTTTCTTT
.	TRBV27	.	TRBJ2-3	CASSSKITGTDTQYF	TGTGCCAGCAGTTCAAAAATAACAGGGACAGATACGCAGTATTTT
TRBD1	TRBV5-6	.	TRBJ2-7	CASSLGLTGTGNF	TGTGCCAGCAGCTTGGGCCTCACCGGGACAGGTAACTTC
.	TRBV7-3	.	TRBJ2-2	CASRRGNTGELFF	TGTGCCAGCAGGCGGGGGAACACCGGGGAGCTGTTTTTT
.	TRBV9	once	TRBJ2-3	CASSVIRRGHIDTDTQYF	TGTGCCAGCAGCGTGATTCGTCGGGGACATATAGACACAGATACGCAGTATTTT
TRBD1	TRBV25-1	.	TRBJ2-2	CASGDRGNTGELFF	TGTGCCAGCGGAGACAGGGGGAACACCGGGGAGCTGTTTTTT
.	TRBV21-1	.	TRBJ1-2	CASSQLYGYTF	TGTGCCAGCAGCCAACTCTATGGCTACACCTTC
.	TRBV7-2	.	TRBJ1-2	CASSRWGRDTNYGYTF	TGTGCCAGCAGCCGCTGGGGCCGCGACACTAACTATGGCTACACCTTC
.	TRBV28	.	TRBJ1-5	CASSPGGGGYQPQHF	TGTGCCAGCAGCCCCGGTGGTGGGGGCTATCAGCCCCAGCATTTT
TRBD1	TRBV7-9	.	TRBJ1-1	CASSSTGTGTEAFF	TGTGCCAGCAGCTCGACCGGGACAGGGACTGAAGCTTTCTTT
.	TRBV4-1	.	TRBJ2-1	CASSHPPGNEQFF	TGCGCCAGCAGCCATCCGCCCGGCAATGAGCAGTTCTTC
TRBD1	TRBV6-6	.	TRBJ2-5	CASRAPGGEGETQYF	TGTGCCAGCAGGGCCCCAGGGGGCGAAGGAGAGACCCAGTACTTC
TRBD2	TRBV11-2	.	TRBJ2-3	CASSPTSGSLDTQYF	TGTGCCAGCAGCCCGACTAGCGGGAGTCTGGATACGCAGTATTTT
.	TRBV28	.	TRBJ2-4	CASSGSGSAKNIQYF	TGTGCCAGCAGTGGGAGCGGCTCAGCCAAAAACATTCAGTACTTC
.	TRBV4-1	.	TRBJ1-1	CASSQGPGVTEAFF	TGCGCCAGCAGCCAAGGCCCCGGAGTCACTGAAGCTTTCTTT
TRBD2	TRBV4-1	.	TRBJ2-7	CASSHRLAGLYEQYF	TGCGCCAGCAGCCATAGACTAGCGGGCCTTTACGAGCAGTACTTC
.	TRBV7-8	.	TRBJ1-4	CASSLVGAGGEKLFF	TGTGCCAGCAGCTTAGTCGGGGCGGGGGGGGAAAAACTGTTTTTT
.	TRBV9	.	TRBJ2-3	CASGQTDTQYF	TGTGCCAGCGGACAGACAGATACGCAGTATTTT
.	TRBV11-2	.	TRBJ1-4	CASSSGLLGYEKLFF	TGTGCCAGCAGCTCTGGTCTACTAGGCTATGAAAAACTGTTTTTT
.	TRBV2	.	TRBJ2-7	CASRERYEQYF	TGTGCCAGCAGGGAGCGTTACGAGCAGTACTTC
TRBD1	TRBV5-5	.	TRBJ1-3	CASSRDRKNTIYF	TGTGCCAGCAGCCGGGACAGAAAAAACACCATATATTTT
.	TRBV4-1	.	TRBJ2-7	CASSQGRDSNRDF	TGCGCCAGCAGCCAAGGAAGGGACTCGAACCGGGACTTC
TRBD1	TRBV11-2	once	TRBJ1-2	CASSLSETGTTGYTF	TGTGCCAGCAGCTTAAGCGAGACAGGGACGACCGGCTACACCTTC
.	TRBV5-1	.	TRBJ1-3	CASSLGPQGSGNTIYF	TGCGCCAGCAGCTTGGGCCCCCAGGGATCTGGAAACACCATATATTTT
.	TRBV6-1	.	TRBJ1-6	CASSAAGNSPLHF	TGTGCCAGCAGTGCGGCAGGGAATTCACCCCTCCACTTT
TRBD2	TRBV5-1	few	TRBJ2-3	CASSLGLAGVIDTQYF	TGCGCCAGCAGCTTGGGGCTAGCGGGAGTCATAGATACGCAGTATTTT
TRBD1	TRBV4-2	.	TRBJ2-4	CASSHQGQGGGRNIQYF	TGTGCCAGCAGCCATCAGGGACAGGGCGGGGGCAGAAACATTCAGTACTTC
.	TRBV5-8	.	TRBJ2-3	CASSLATLTQGGPDTQYF	TGTGCCAGCAGCTTGGCCACGTTGACACAGGGAGGGCCAGATACGCAGTATTTT
TRBD1	TRBV27	.	TRBJ1-2	CASSYRGFDGYTF	TGTGCCAGCAGTTACAGGGGATTCGATGGCTACACCTTC
.	TRBV30	.	TRBJ1-2	CAWNSHYGYTF	TGTGCCTGGAACTCCCATTATGGCTACACCTTC
.	TRBV5-4	.	TRBJ2-2	CASSRAGTGELFF	TGTGCCAGCAGCCGCGCCGGCACCGGGGAGCTGTTTTTT
TRBD1	TRBV4-1	.	TRBJ1-4	CASSRPPGQGEEKLFF	TGCGCCAGCAGCCGGCCACCGGGACAGGGGGAGGAAAAACTGTTTTTT
.	TRBV4-1	.	TRBJ2-6	CASSQRIARQREPKGANVLTF	TGCGCCAGCAGCCAGAGAATCGCCCGGCAGAGGGAACCAAAGGGGGCCAACGTCCTGACTTTC
.	TRBV7-9	.	TRBJ1-2	CASSLTENYWYGYTF	TGTGCCAGCAGCTTAACGGAAAACTATTGGTATGGCTACACCTTC
.	TRBV2	few	TRBJ2-1	CASSGDFYNEQFF	TGTGCCAGCAGTGGGGACTTTTACAATGAGCAGTTCTTC
.	TRBV5-4	.	TRBJ2-7	CASSLGLVNPYEQYF	TGTGCCAGCAGCCTAGGACTCGTGAATCCTTACGAGCAGTACTTC
TRBD2	TRBV30	.	TRBJ2-3	CAFHTGGYTDTQYF	TGTGCCTTCCATACGGGGGGGTACACAGATACGCAGTATTTT
TRBD1	TRBV10-3	.	TRBJ1-5	CAISESDRGPQPQHF	TGTGCCATCAGTGAGTCCGACAGGGGGCCTCAGCCCCAGCATTTT
TRBD2	TRBV7-9	once	TRBJ2-1	CSSSYGPSGSSYNEQFF	TGTTCCAGCAGCTACGGGCCTAGCGGGAGCTCCTACAATGAGCAGTTCTTC